The rows below give T cell receptor beta chains drawn from one sample of a study of shared clonotypes between healthy human individuals. The method was immunoSEQ multiplex PCR; TCRdb's version includes in-frame clones alone and lacks a portion of them. The table shows hundreds of thousands of clones, with roughly 80% occurring only once. Sequenced sample: PBMCs. These receptors all stem from a woman aged 40 to 50 in good health. Some clones in this sample may be carry-over from other donors' samples. Each CDR3 is given with its conserved first and last residue. The order of the fields is V gene, clone size, J gene, D gene, CDR3 protein, CDR3 DNA. The D gene is left open where the match is weak. Clone sizes are given selectively: once, few, many, or a class where the clone is expanded.

>TRBV19|once|TRBJ1-5|TRBD1
CASSEGQGTLRQPQHF
TGTGCCAGTAGTGAGGGACAGGGTACTCTCAGGCAGCCCCAGCATTTT
>TRBV7-2|-|TRBJ2-7|TRBD1
CASSLGTTGGTYEQYF
TGTGCCAGCAGCTTAGGAACCACAGGGGGGACCTACGAGCAGTACTTC
>TRBV10-2|-|TRBJ2-2|-
CASSGTGTENTGELFF
TGCGCCAGCAGTGGTACCGGGACTGAGAACACCGGGGAGCTGTTTTTT
>TRBV7-2|-|TRBJ1-1|TRBD1
CASSLGSRTGNTEAFF
TGTGCCAGCAGCTTAGGCTCAAGGACAGGTAACACTGAAGCTTTCTTT
>TRBV29-1|-|TRBJ2-2|TRBD1
CSGEGGQGTTGELFF
TGCAGCGGGGAGGGGGGACAGGGCACCACCGGGGAGCTGTTTTTT
>TRBV25-1|-|TRBJ2-7|TRBD1
CASSEWGQGGEQYF
TGTGCCAGCAGTGAATGGGGACAGGGTGGGGAGCAGTACTTC
>TRBV1|-|TRBJ1-4|-
CTSSHDPIGQGNEKLFF
TGCACCAGCAGCCACGACCCAATCGGACAGGGGAATGAAAAACTGTTTTTT
>TRBV15|-|TRBJ1-2|-
CATSRDFRSWGYTF
TGTGCCACCAGCAGAGATTTCCGGTCATGGGGCTACACCTTC
>TRBV15|many|TRBJ2-5|TRBD2
CATSRELAGVGETQYF
TGTGCCACCAGCAGAGAACTAGCGGGAGTCGGAGAGACCCAGTACTTC
>TRBV5-6|-|TRBJ1-1|-
CASSLVGRTEAFF
TGTGCCAGCAGCTTGGTAGGTCGGACTGAAGCTTTCTTT
>TRBV7-2|-|TRBJ1-1|-
CASSFTDQGTEAFF
TGTGCCAGCAGCTTTACAGACCAGGGGACTGAAGCTTTCTTT
>TRBV9|-|TRBJ2-5|TRBD2
CASSVGPGGEETQYF
TGTGCCAGCAGCGTAGGCCCGGGGGGAGAAGAGACCCAGTACTTC
>TRBV4-3|-|TRBJ2-1|-
CASSPGRGRAYNEQFF
TGCGCCAGCAGCCCGGGGAGGGGGAGGGCCTACAATGAGCAGTTCTTC
>TRBV6-5|-|TRBJ1-6|TRBD1
CASKRDREDSPLHF
TGTGCCAGCAAGCGGGACAGGGAGGATTCACCCCTCCACTTT
>TRBV18|-|TRBJ2-7|TRBD1
CASSSLGTGRDEQYF
TGTGCCAGCTCATCCCTCGGGACAGGGCGGGACGAGCAGTACTTC
>TRBV5-6|-|TRBJ2-1|-
CASSLKQAKQFF
TGTGCCAGCAGCTTGAAACAGGCTAAGCAGTTCTTC
>TRBV9|-|TRBJ1-2|-
CASSGRGGDYGYTF
TGTGCCAGCAGCGGAAGGGGAGGGGACTATGGCTACACCTTC
>TRBV6-4|many|TRBJ2-1|TRBD2
CASSEAGGSYNEQFF
TGTGCCAGCAGTGAGGCGGGAGGCAGCTACAATGAGCAGTTCTTC
>TRBV28|few|TRBJ2-1|-
CASSIVGEGDNEQFF
TGTGCCAGCAGTATAGTAGGTGAGGGCGACAATGAGCAGTTCTTC
>TRBV11-2|few|TRBJ2-7|TRBD1
CASSPQGGLYEQYF
TGTGCCAGCAGCCCACAGGGGGGACTGTACGAGCAGTACTTC
>TRBV18|-|TRBJ2-7|TRBD2
CASSPSGRASEQYF
TGTGCCAGCTCACCTAGCGGGAGGGCTTCCGAGCAGTACTTC
>TRBV18|once|TRBJ1-1|TRBD1
CASSPQGANTEAFF
TGTGCCAGCTCACCACAGGGGGCTAACACTGAAGCTTTCTTT